This is a list of T cell receptor beta chains from one sample in a study of Ad26.COV2.S vaccination and SARS-CoV-2 variants. Profiled with immunoSEQ multiplex PCR; TCRdb holds only in-frame clones, not every one. The sample records about 97,000 clones, around three quarters being singletons. Sequencing was performed on peripheral blood, taken after recovery from COVID-19. These receptors originate from a human donor who had recovered from COVID-19. The CDR3 runs from the conserved cysteine through the conserved F or W.

>TRBJ2-3|TRBV18
CASSPPVGGASTDTQYF
>TRBJ2-5|TRBV7-6
CASSLAIGPEETQYF
>TRBJ1-2|TRBV3-1/TRBV3-2
CASRANYGYTF
>TRBJ2-5|TRBV6-1
CASSEAAGGPLETQYF
>TRBJ2-2|TRBV6-5
CASRHPSSDGELFF
>TRBJ1-6|TRBV18
CASSRGAPQDSPLHF
>TRBJ2-5|TRBV30
CAWAGDQETQYF
>TRBJ1-5|TRBV6-6
CASQRDRGPQPQHF
>TRBJ1-2|TRBV24-1
CATSEEGYGYTF
>TRBJ2-7|TRBV29-1
CSVAAVPGEQYF
>TRBJ2-5|TRBV5-5
CASSFRGVIVETQYF
>TRBJ1-6|TRBV11-2
CASSTNRVSPLHF
>TRBJ2-2|TRBV2
CASRLGLGELFF
>TRBJ2-5|TRBV3-1/TRBV3-2
CASSQGQTQETQYF
>TRBJ2-7|TRBV28
CASSLQGLEYEQYF
>TRBJ2-7|TRBV7-2
CASSPYSYEQYF
>TRBJ1-3|TRBV6-1
CASSESGEHTIYF
>TRBJ2-3|TRBV4-2
CASSQGAGGNTDTQYF
>TRBJ2-3|TRBV5-4
CASSLQGLFTDTQYF